Listed here is a single T cell receptor (beta chain). Its antigen is not identified. This could be a read error, since a much larger clone is one nucleotide away. The record originates from a study of molecular identifiers for immune sequencing clone quantification. Whole-study context: Within a replicate experiment, RNA obtained from either approximately 20,000 or 98,000 naive CD8 cells was divided into five aliquots, and four of those aliquots were then sequenced.

The germline V gene encodes CDR1 MNHEY and CDR2 SVGAGI. The length of the CDR3 is 15 residues. The sorting of naive CD8 T cells used the CD8+CD4-CCR7+CD45RA+ phenotype. Study-level results: Clones above 20 RNA copies contained over 97% of effector molecules but under 1% of naive ones. Because of identical TCR molecules sharing a barcode, sizes of highly expanded clones could be underestimated.

TCRdb called the PCR reads again in MiXCR, with one record for every CDR3 protein. This sample has more than 550,000 distinct CDR3 sequences, with over 25% found just once. This receptor was identified in a human donor in good health. Some libraries in this study had Jurkat cell RNA spiked in. The sample consisted of naive CD8+ T cells from blood, with Jurkat cell RNA spiked in. Subset defined: FACS-sorted CD8+CD4-CCR7+CD45RA+ naive T cells. The V call is TRBV6-5, the J call TRBJ2-6, with D tentatively TRBD1 (6 bases). The DNA for the CDR3 is TGTGCCAGCGGTTACGAGGGGGCTGGGGCCAACGTCCTGACTTTC. Protein sequence: CASGYEGAGANVLTF.